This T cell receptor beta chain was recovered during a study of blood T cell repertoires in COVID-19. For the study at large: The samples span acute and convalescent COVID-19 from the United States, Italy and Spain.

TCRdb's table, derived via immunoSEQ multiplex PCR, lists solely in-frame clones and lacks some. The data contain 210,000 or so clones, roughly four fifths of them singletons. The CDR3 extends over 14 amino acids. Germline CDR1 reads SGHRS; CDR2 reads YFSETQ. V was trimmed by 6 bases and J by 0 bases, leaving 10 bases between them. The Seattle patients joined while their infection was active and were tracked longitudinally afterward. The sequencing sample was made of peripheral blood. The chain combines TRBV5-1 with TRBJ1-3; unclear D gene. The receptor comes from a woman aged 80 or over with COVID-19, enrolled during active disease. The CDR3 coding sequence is TGCGCCAGCAAGCCCTCGTTCTCTGGAAACACCATATATTTT. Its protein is CASKPSFSGNTIYF. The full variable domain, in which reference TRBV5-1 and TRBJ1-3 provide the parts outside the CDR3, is KAGVTQTPRYLIKTRGQQVTLSCSPISGHRSVSWYQQTPGQGLQFLFEYFSETQRNKGNFPGRFSGRQFSNSRSEMNVSTLELGDSALYLCASKPSFSGNTIYFGEGSWLTVV.